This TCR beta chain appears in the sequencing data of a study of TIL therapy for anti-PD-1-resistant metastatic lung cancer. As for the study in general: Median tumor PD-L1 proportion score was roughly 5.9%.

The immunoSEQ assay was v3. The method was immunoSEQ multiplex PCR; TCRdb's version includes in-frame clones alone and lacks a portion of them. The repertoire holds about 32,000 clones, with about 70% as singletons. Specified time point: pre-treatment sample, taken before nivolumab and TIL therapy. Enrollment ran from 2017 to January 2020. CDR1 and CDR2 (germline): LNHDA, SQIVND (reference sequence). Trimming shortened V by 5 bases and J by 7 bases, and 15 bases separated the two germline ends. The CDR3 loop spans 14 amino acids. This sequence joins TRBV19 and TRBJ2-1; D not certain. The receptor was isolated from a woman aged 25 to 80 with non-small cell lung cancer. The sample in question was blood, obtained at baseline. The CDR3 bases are TGTGCCAGTAGTTCAGACCCCTATTTTAATGAGCAGTTCTTC. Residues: CASSSDPYFNEQFF.